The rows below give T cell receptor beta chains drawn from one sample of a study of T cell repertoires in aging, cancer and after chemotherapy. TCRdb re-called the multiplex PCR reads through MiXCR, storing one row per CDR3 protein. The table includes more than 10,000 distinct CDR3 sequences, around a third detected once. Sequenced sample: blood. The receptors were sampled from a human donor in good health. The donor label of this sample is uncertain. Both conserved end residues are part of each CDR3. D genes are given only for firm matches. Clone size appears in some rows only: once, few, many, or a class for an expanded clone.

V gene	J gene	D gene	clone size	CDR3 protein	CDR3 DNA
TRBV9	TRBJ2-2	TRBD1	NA	CASSSRDRGLGENTGELFF	TGTGCCAGCAGCTCCCGGGACAGGGGTTTAGGTGAGAACACCGGGGAGCTGTTTTTT
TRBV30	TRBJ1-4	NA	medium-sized	CAWDSSNEKLFF	TGTGCCTGGGACAGTTCTAATGAAAAACTGTTTTTT
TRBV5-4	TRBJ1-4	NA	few	CASSLGRGKLFF	TGTGCCAGCAGCTTAGGGCGAGGAAAACTGTTTTTT
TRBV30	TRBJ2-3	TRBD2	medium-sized	CAWSGLAGGPRDTQYF	TGTGCCTGGAGTGGTCTAGCGGGGGGGCCGCGGGATACGCAGTATTTT
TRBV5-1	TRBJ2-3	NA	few	CASSLVRGTFASTDTQYF	TGCGCCAGCAGCTTGGTTCGCGGGACTTTTGCTAGCACAGATACGCAGTATTTT
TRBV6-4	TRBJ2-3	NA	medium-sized	CATRDPFAPDTQYF	TGTGCCACCCGGGACCCATTTGCCCCAGATACGCAGTATTTT
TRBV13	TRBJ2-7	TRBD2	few	CASRPLAGGPRGDEQYF	TGTGCCAGCCGCCCCCTAGCGGGAGGGCCGAGGGGCGACGAGCAGTACTTC
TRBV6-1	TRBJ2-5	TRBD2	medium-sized	CASSRGRALETQYF	TGTGCCAGCAGTCGGGGGAGGGCCTTGGAGACCCAGTACTTC
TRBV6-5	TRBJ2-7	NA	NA	CASSILTGAKTYEQYF	TGTGCCAGCAGTATTTTAACCGGGGCCAAAACCTACGAGCAGTACTTC
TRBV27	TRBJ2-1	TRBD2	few	CASSSPLQASSGDEQFF	TGTGCCAGCAGTTCGCCCCTACAGGCCTCTAGCGGAGATGAGCAGTTCTTC
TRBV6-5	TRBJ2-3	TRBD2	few	CASQLAGGTDTQYF	TGTGCCAGCCAATTAGCGGGAGGGACAGATACGCAGTATTTT
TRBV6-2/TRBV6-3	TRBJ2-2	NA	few	CASSYGGELFF	TGTGCCAGCAGTTATGGCGGGGAGCTGTTTTTT
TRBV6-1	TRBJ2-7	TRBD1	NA	CAISREGDRGPRQYF	TGTGCCATCAGCCGAGAGGGGGACAGGGGCCCCCGGCAGTACTTC
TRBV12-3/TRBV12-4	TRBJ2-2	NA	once	CASSFSGDVRELFF	TGTGCCAGCAGTTTCTCAGGGGATGTCCGGGAGCTGTTTTTT
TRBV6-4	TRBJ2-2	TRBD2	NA	CASSDSTSGGANTGELFF	TGTGCCAGCAGTGACTCGACTAGCGGGGGGGCCAACACCGGGGAGCTGTTTTTT
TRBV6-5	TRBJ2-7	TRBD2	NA	CASSYGLAGPYEQYF	TGTGCCAGCAGTTACGGTCTAGCGGGCCCCTACGAGCAGTACTTC
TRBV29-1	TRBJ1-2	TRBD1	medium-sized	CSVVAYGTVRGYTF	TGCAGCGTTGTCGCCTACGGGACAGTCCGGGGCTACACCTTC
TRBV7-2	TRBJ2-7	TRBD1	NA	CASSPGGKAYEQYF	TGTGCCAGCAGCCCAGGGGGAAAAGCCTACGAGCAGTACTTC
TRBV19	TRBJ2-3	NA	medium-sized	CASSPSTRGDTQYF	TGTGCCAGTAGTCCCTCGACACGGGGGGATACGCAGTATTTT
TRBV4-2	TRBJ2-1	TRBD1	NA	CASSKDRGGFNEQFF	TGTGCCAGCAGCAAAGACAGGGGTGGTTTCAATGAGCAGTTCTTC
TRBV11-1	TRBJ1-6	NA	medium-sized	CASSRKLSEVSNSPLHF	TGTGCCAGCAGCCGAAAGCTCTCAGAGGTCAGTAATTCACCCCTCCACTTT
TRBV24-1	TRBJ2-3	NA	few	CATSQTSTDTQYF	TGTGCCACCAGTCAGACTAGCACAGATACGCAGTATTTT